The 32 T cell receptor beta chains below come from one sample, sequenced in a study of T cells in Graves' hyperthyroidism and ophthalmopathy. The source material, RNA transcripts, was used to amplify TCR beta CDR3 regions. With the HTBI primer set, the TCR CDR3 went through a first round of RT-PCR. Each CDR3 protein gets one entry after TCRdb re-called the multiplex PCR reads with MiXCR. The data hold 650,000 to 850,000 distinct CDR3 sequences, with over 15% observed a single time. Sequencing input: blood. The receptors derive from a woman in her fifties or sixties with Graves' hyperthyroidism that later progressed to Graves' ophthalmopathy.

This clonotype was detected a few times. The rearrangement uses TRBV20-1 and TRBJ2-2, with 8 bases that match TRBD1. Germline assignment: CDR1 DFQATT and CDR2 SNEGSKA (reference sequence). The V gene end was trimmed by 5 bases and the J gene end by 4 bases; junction bases not matched to a gene: 3. There are 13 residues in the CDR3. CDR3 in amino acids: CSAADRATGELFF. CDR3 DNA sequence: TGCAGTGCTGCGGACAGGGCCACCGGGGAGCTGTTTTTT.

This chain connects TRBV4-2 to TRBJ2-7; 7 bases are shared with TRBD2. Germline V gene data show CDR1 as LGHNA and CDR2 as YNFKEQ. J lost 6 bases, V lost 0 bases, and 8 bases had no gene match. The CDR3 length is 15 residues. CDR3 sequence: CASSQDPSGDREQYF. The CDR3 bases are TGTGCCAGCAGCCAAGACCCGAGCGGGGACCGCGAGCAGTACTTC.

The sample holds a few counts of this clonotype. V and J are TRBV9 and TRBJ1-1; D call uncertain. Trimming cost V 0 bases and J 7 bases, with 13 bases left between them. This CDR3 is built from 14 residues. Germline lookup yields CDR1 SGDLS and CDR2 YYNGEE. CDR3 DNA sequence: TGTGCCAGCAGCGTAGCCGGGGTCGGTGATGAAGCTTTCTTT. Translated: CASSVAGVGDEAFF.

The chain links TRBV7-9 to TRBJ1-3; D possibly corresponds to TRBD1 (6 bases). CDR3 size: 16 residues. Germline CDR1 and CDR2: SEHNR and FQNEAQ (reference sequence). V lost 2 bases to trimming and J lost 0 bases, with 11 bases between them. DNA for the CDR3: TGTGCCAGCAGCTTACGGGGGCCGAGCTCTGGAAACACCATATATTTT. This codes for CASSLRGPSSGNTIYF. Based on the CDR3 plus reference TRBV7-9 and TRBJ1-3, the full variable domain is DTGVSQNPRHKITKRGQNVTFRCDPISEHNRLYWYRQTLGQGPEFLTYFQNEAQLEKSRLLSDRFSAERPKGSFSTLEIQRTEQGDSAMYLCASSLRGPSSGNTIYFGEGSWLTVV.

The chain links TRBV6-6 to TRBJ1-1, with D tentatively TRBD1 (5 bases). The CDR3 loop spans 14 amino acids. Germline V gives CDR1 MNHNY, CDR2 SVGAGI (reference sequence). V lost 0 bases to trimming and J lost 4 bases, with 9 bases between them. In nucleotides, the CDR3 is TGTGCCAGCAGTTACTCAGGGGCTCTCACTGAAGCTTTCTTT. Amino acids: CASSYSGALTEAFF.

In its sample, this clonotype was seen a few times. The chain employs TRBV19 and TRBJ2-5; either TRBD1 or TRBD2 may supply D (5 bases each). The V end was cut by 6 bases, the J end by 3 bases, with 14 bases between. The germline V gene has CDR1 LNHDA and CDR2 SQIVND (reference sequence). The CDR3 extends over 14 amino acids. CDR3 nucleotide sequence: TGTGCCAGTAGCCCCTCCGGGACCAAAGAGACCCAGTACTTC. This gives the protein CASSPSGTKETQYF.

This chain uses TRBV15 with TRBJ1-2; TRBD1 matches at 7 bases. Trimming removed 0 bases from V and 7 bases from J; junction bases left unmatched: 11. Germline V CDR1 and CDR2: LNHNV, YYDKDF (reference sequence). This CDR3 is 16 amino acids long. The CDR3 reads CATSRDPGQSTGGYTF. Written as DNA, the CDR3 is TGTGCCACCAGCAGAGATCCGGGACAGTCCACAGGTGGCTACACCTTC.

As to this clonotype: A read error is possible here, since a much larger clone lies one base away. V is TRBV28 and J is TRBJ1-3, with D maybe TRBD1 (5 bases). Looked up from germline, CDR1 is MDHEN and CDR2 is SYDVKM. This CDR3 comprises 14 residues. The CDR3 reads CASSLDVGGNTTYF. The CDR3 region has the DNA TGTGCCAGCAGTTTAGATGTGGGGGGAAACACCACATATTTT.

The rearrangement joins TRBV19 to TRBJ2-7, with a weak D call TRBD2 (6 bases). CDR3 size: 15 residues. CDR1 is LNHDA, CDR2 SQIVND, per germline (reference sequence). Trimming shortened V by 3 bases and J by 1 base, and 13 bases separated the two germline ends. In DNA form, the CDR3 reads TGTGCCAGTAGTATCGGGACTCCTAAATCCTACGAGCAGTACTTC. Translation gives CASSIGTPKSYEQYF.

The sample holds many counts of this clonotype. This chain links TRBV11-2 with TRBJ2-4; no definite D call. The CDR3 has 16 amino acids. Trimming shortened V by 1 base and J by 0 bases, and 10 bases separated the two germline ends. Germline V gene lookup returns CDR1 SGHAT and CDR2 FQNNGV. The CDR3 spells CASSLAGLLAKNIQYF. The CDR3 DNA follows: TGTGCCAGCAGCTTAGCGGGTTTACTAGCCAAAAACATTCAGTACTTC.

This rearrangement joins TRBV6-2 or TRBV6-3 to TRBJ1-4; TRBD1 might be the D (6 bases). The germline V gene encodes CDR1 MNHEY and CDR2 SVGEGT. CDR3 length: 17 residues. Trimming stripped 2 bases from V and 8 bases from J, with 21 bases between. The CDR3 region is CASSYAPPGQKGEKLFF. The CDR3 DNA is TGTGCCAGCAGTTACGCACCCCCAGGACAGAAGGGCGAAAAACTGTTTTTT.

This clonotype has a single count. The chain combines TRBV2 with TRBJ1-2, with D tentatively TRBD1 (5 bases). The CDR3 has 13 amino acids. Germline V gene data show CDR1 as SNHLY and CDR2 as FYNNEI. V was pared by 8 bases and J by 8 bases, with 18 bases between. CDR3 in DNA: TGTGCCAGCTGCCCAGACCAGGGTGAAGGCTACACCTTC. The encoded protein is CASCPDQGEGYTF.

In its sample, this clonotype was seen many times. The chain has TRBV5-6 and TRBJ1-5; D remains unclear. Deletions cut 0 bases from V and 5 bases from J, with 9 bases between. The CDR3 loop spans 14 amino acids. Germline CDR1 is SGHDT and CDR2 is YYEEEE. For the CDR3, the DNA is TGTGCCAGCAGCTTGGGGCGGGTCGATCAGCCCCAGCATTTT. Its protein is CASSLGRVDQPQHF.

The chain is built from TRBV6-5 and TRBJ2-7, with D hard to call. Per germline, CDR1 MNHEY and CDR2 SVGAGI. The length of the CDR3 is 13 residues. V lost 0 bases, J lost 5 bases, and 8 bases lay in between. DNA for the CDR3: TGTGCCAGCAGTTACTCAGGGTTTAACGAGCAGTACTTC. Its protein is CASSYSGFNEQYF.

For this clonotype: A single base separates this from a much larger clone, so it may be a read error. This chain connects TRBV12-3 or TRBV12-4 to TRBJ1-2; D gene unclear. The V and J ends lost 8 bases and 4 bases respectively, with 14 bases between them. The CDR3 is 13 residues long. DNA of the CDR3: TGTGCCAGCGGCCGGCCCGACTCCTATGGCTACACCTTC. Its protein is CASGRPDSYGYTF.

The table lists this clonotype with many counts. The chain is built from TRBV6-1 and TRBJ2-2; TRBD2 agrees at 9 bases. Unmatched junction bases numbered 4, after V lost 5 bases and J lost 6 bases. CDR1 is MNHNS and CDR2 is SASEGT in the germline V gene. CDR3 length: 14 amino acids. CDR3 DNA: TGTGCCAGCAGTTATCAGCGGGGGGCCGGGGAGCTGTTTTTT. This gives the protein CASSYQRGAGELFF.

In this sample, this clonotype turned up a few times. The V and J genes are TRBV7-2 and TRBJ2-3; TRBD1 might be the D (5 bases). V shed 2 bases and J shed 4 bases, with 13 bases lying between them. This CDR3 is 15 amino acids long. Germline V gene lookup returns CDR1 SGHTA and CDR2 FQGNSA. Here the CDR3 DNA reads TGTGCCAGCAGCTTATTGACAGTGGGGCCAGATACGCAGTATTTT. It encodes CASSLLTVGPDTQYF.

This clonotype was found once. The chain joins TRBV5-5 to TRBJ1-4, with 7 positions matching TRBD1. Trimming at V came to 3 bases and at J to 7 bases, leaving 6 bases not matched to a gene. Germline V CDR1 and CDR2: SGHKS, YYEKEE (reference sequence). The CDR3 sequence is 14 residues long. The CDR3 DNA sequence: TGTGCCAGCAGCTCTAGGGGGCGTGCTGAAAAACTGTTTTTT. The encoded protein is CASSSRGRAEKLFF.

This clonotype was seen repeatedly, ten times or more. V gene TRBV3-1 combines with J gene TRBJ2-7; D remains ambiguous. The CDR3 is made up of 14 amino acids. V lost 0 bases and J lost 2, with 8 bases in between. The germline CDR1 and CDR2 sequences are LGHDT and YNNKEL (reference sequence). CDR3 residues: CASSQDLATYEQYF. CDR3 sequence (DNA): TGTGCCAGCAGCCAAGATCTGGCAACCTACGAGCAGTACTTC.

The J gene is TRBJ2-3, the V gene TRBV12-5; a weak D match, TRBD1 (5 bases). CDR1 is LGHNT, CDR2 FRNRAP, per germline. The CDR3 totals 14 residues. Trimming cost V 1 base and J 4 bases, with 9 bases left between them. The CDR3 sequence is CASGLAGRSDTQYF. The CDR3, as DNA: TGTGCTAGTGGTTTGGCAGGGCGATCAGATACGCAGTATTTT. The variable domain in full, completed from reference TRBV12-5 and TRBJ2-3, reads DARVTQTPRHKVTEMGQEVTMRCQPILGHNTVFWYRQTMMQGLELLAYFRNRAPLDDSGMPKDRFSAEMPDATLATLKIQPSEPRDSAVYFCASGLAGRSDTQYFGPGTRLTVL.

This chain connects TRBV4-1 to TRBJ2-1, with TRBD2 matching 13 bases. CDR1 MGHRA and CDR2 YSYEKL come from the germline V gene. Trimming at V came to 4 bases and at J to 6 bases, leaving 6 bases not matched to a gene. This CDR3 spans 16 amino acids. CDR3 residues: CASSPPGTSGVNEQFF. The DNA of the CDR3 is TGCGCCAGCAGCCCACCCGGGACTAGCGGGGTCAATGAGCAGTTCTTC.

This clonotype was found many times. CDR3 sequence reads: CASSTTGQAEKLFF. The CDR3, as DNA: TGTGCCAGCAGCACGACAGGCCAAGCTGAAAAACTGTTTTTT. The chain is built from TRBV3-1 and TRBJ1-4; a possible D gene is TRBD1 (6 bases). V was pared by 5 bases and J by 7 bases, with 14 bases between. This CDR3 has 14 amino acids. Germline CDR1 is LGHDT and CDR2 is YNNKEL (reference sequence).

As for this clonotype: The junction and the germline gene differ at one end; a read error may be behind it. The gene calls are TRBV13 and TRBJ2-3, with TRBD2 matching 13 bases. The CDR3 runs 18 residues. CDR1 PRHDT and CDR2 FYEKMQ come from the germline V gene (reference sequence). This chain's CDR3 is CASSPGTSGVRFTDTRYF. CDR3 coding DNA: TGTGCCAGCAGCCCCGGGACTAGCGGGGTCCGCTTCACAGATACGCGGTATTTT.

This clonotype has a count of ten or more. The chain has TRBV5-5 and TRBJ2-3; D is perhaps TRBD1 or TRBD2 (5 bases each). The CDR3 is made up of 14 amino acids. Trimming cost V 3 bases and J 8 bases, with 16 bases left between them. Germline V gene lookup returns CDR1 SGHKS and CDR2 YYEKEE (reference sequence). CDR3 amino acids: CASSWKDDGGTQYF. CDR3 DNA sequence: TGTGCCAGCAGCTGGAAGGACGATGGGGGTACGCAGTATTTT.

V gene TRBV6-5 combines with J gene TRBJ1-1; the D is unclear. In germline, CDR1 is MNHEY, CDR2 SVGAGI. CDR3 size: 16 residues. Trimming stripped 0 bases from V and 2 bases from J, with 13 bases between. DNA of the CDR3: TGTGCCAGCAGTTACTCGACCGGCCAGGCAAACACTGAAGCTTTCTTT. It is translated as CASSYSTGQANTEAFF.

The chain couples TRBV6-1 to TRBJ2-3; 11 bases agree with TRBD2. V lost 6 bases and J lost 5; bases outside the gene matches: 4. Germline-derived CDR1 and CDR2 are MNHNS and SASEGT. This CDR3 region has 14 residues. Here the CDR3 reads CASRLAGARDTQYF. The DNA of the CDR3 is TGTGCCAGCAGACTAGCGGGGGCGAGAGATACGCAGTATTTT.

There are many counts of this clonotype. The V gene is TRBV29-1, the J gene TRBJ2-5; tentative D call: TRBD2 (5 bases). Between the trimmed V and J ends, which lost 6 bases and 5 bases, there was a span of 16 bases. The V gene's germline CDR1 is SQVTM and CDR2 ANQGSEA. The CDR3 totals 13 residues. The CDR3 here is CSVGSSVWETQYF. CDR3 nucleotides: TGCAGCGTAGGCAGTAGCGTCTGGGAGACCCAGTACTTC.

This clonotype turned up a few times. V gene TRBV19 combines with J gene TRBJ1-1; possibly TRBD1 for D (6 bases). Trimming cost V 7 bases and J 1 base, with 13 bases left between them. This CDR3 spans 14 amino acids. Germline assignment: CDR1 LNHDA and CDR2 SQIVND (reference sequence). In DNA form, the CDR3 reads TGTGCCAGTAAGGGGGTAACTAGGAACACTGAAGCTTTCTTT. Protein sequence: CASKGVTRNTEAFF.

There are many counts of this clonotype. The chain combines TRBV11-2 with TRBJ1-5; D is unresolved. Trimming took 2 bases from V and 8 from J, leaving 10 bases between them. The germline CDR1 and CDR2 sequences are SGHAT and FQNNGV. CDR3 length equals 13 residues. CDR3 nucleotide sequence: TGTGCCAGCAGCTTAAGGTCTGGTGAGCCCCAGCATTTT. This translates into CASSLRSGEPQHF. Variable domain in full (rest from reference TRBV11-2 and TRBJ1-5): EAGVAQSPRYKIIEKRQSVAFWCNPISGHATLYWYQQILGQGPKLLIQFQNNGVVDDSQLPKDRFSAERLKGVDSTLKIQPAKLEDSAVYLCASSLRSGEPQHFGDGTRLSIL.

The V and J genes are TRBV2 and TRBJ1-5, with a weak D call TRBD1 (6 bases). Per the germline V gene, CDR1 is SNHLY and CDR2 is FYNNEI. This CDR3 is built from 15 residues. The germline V and J ends were trimmed by 6 bases and 5 bases, with 17 bases remaining between them. The CDR3 reads CASRKGQGNYQPQHF. CDR3 nucleotide sequence: TGTGCCAGCAGGAAGGGCCAGGGGAATTATCAGCCCCAGCATTTT.

This clonotype was seen repeatedly, ten times or more. The chain employs TRBV6-1 and TRBJ1-1; D perhaps matches TRBD1 (5 bases). The CDR3 has 17 amino acids. The V end was cut by 6 bases, the J end by 1 base, with 21 bases between. Germline-derived CDR1 and CDR2 are MNHNS and SASEGT. The CDR3 DNA is TGTGCCAGCAGCTATGGGGGGACGGGACGGGCGAACACTGAAGCTTTCTTT. Its translation: CASSYGGTGRANTEAFF.

Details on this clonotype: One end of the junction does not line up with germline, which may come from a read error. The chain recombines TRBV11-2 with TRBJ2-5, with D possibly being TRBD2 (6 bases). In germline, CDR1 is SGHAT, CDR2 FQNNGV. The CDR3 is 14 amino acids. Here the CDR3 reads CAGSSAGGQETQYF. The CDR3 coding sequence is TGTGCCGGCAGCTCAGCGGGTGGACAAGAGACCCAGTACTTC.